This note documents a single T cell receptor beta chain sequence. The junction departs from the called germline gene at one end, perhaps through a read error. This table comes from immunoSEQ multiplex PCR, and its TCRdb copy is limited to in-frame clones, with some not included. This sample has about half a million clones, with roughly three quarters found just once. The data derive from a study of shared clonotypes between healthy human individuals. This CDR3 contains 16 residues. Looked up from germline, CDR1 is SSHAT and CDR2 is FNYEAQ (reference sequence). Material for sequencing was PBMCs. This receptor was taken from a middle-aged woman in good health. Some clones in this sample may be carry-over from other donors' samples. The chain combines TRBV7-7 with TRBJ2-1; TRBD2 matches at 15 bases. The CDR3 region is CASSSNPGLAGGEQFF. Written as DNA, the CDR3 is TGTGCTAGCAGCTCAAATCCGGGACTAGCGGGAGGTGAGCAGTTCTTC.